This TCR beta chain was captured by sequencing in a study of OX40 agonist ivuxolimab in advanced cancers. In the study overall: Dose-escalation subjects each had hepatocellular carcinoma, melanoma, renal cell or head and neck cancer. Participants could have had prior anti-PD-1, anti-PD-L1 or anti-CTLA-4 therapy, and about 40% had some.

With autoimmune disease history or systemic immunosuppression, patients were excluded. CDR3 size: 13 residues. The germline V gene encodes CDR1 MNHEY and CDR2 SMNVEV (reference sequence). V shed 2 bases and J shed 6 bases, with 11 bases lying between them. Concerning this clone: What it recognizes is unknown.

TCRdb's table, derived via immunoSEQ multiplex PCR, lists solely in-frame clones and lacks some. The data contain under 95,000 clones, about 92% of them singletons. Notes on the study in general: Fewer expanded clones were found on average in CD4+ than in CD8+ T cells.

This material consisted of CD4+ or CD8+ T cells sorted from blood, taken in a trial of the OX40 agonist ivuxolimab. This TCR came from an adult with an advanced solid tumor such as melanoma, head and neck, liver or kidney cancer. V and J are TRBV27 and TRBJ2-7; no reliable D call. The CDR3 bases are TGTGCCAGCAGTTTAGATCCGGGTCGCGAGCAGTACTTC. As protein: CASSLDPGREQYF.